These T cell receptor beta chains were read from a single sample in a study of cytomegalovirus exposure and HLA in healthy donors. Sequencing was performed with immunoSEQ multiplex PCR; in TCRdb, only in-frame clones are kept and a portion is missing. Of approximately 150,000 clones in the sample, more than 70% were seen once. The sample consisted of PBMCs. These receptors were taken from a male donor in good health and CMV-seronegative. CDR3s include the opening cysteine and the closing phenylalanine or tryptophan. The order of the fields is V gene, D gene, clone size, J gene, CDR3 DNA, CDR3 protein. D genes are given only for firm matches. Expanded clones are given a class, and other clones once, few, many or no size at all.

V gene: TRBV7-3
D gene: TRBD1
clone size: NA
J gene: TRBJ1-2
CDR3 DNA: TGTGCCAGCAGCTGGGACAGCTCTGGTGGCTACACCTTC
CDR3 protein: CASSWDSSGGYTF

V gene: TRBV10-3
D gene: NA
clone size: NA
J gene: TRBJ2-1
CDR3 DNA: TGTGCCATCAGCCCTAGGGGGGGCCCCTCCTTTAGTGAGCAGTTCTTC
CDR3 protein: CAISPRGGPSFSEQFF

V gene: TRBV4-1
D gene: TRBD2
clone size: NA
J gene: TRBJ2-5
CDR3 DNA: TGCGCCAGCAGCCCCGTTCCGGGACTAGCGGGAGTCTTCGAGACCCAGTACTTC
CDR3 protein: CASSPVPGLAGVFETQYF

V gene: TRBV11-2
D gene: NA
clone size: few
J gene: TRBJ2-2
CDR3 DNA: TGTGCCAGCAGCCTTACGGGACAGAACACCGGGGAGCTGTTTTTT
CDR3 protein: CASSLTGQNTGELFF

V gene: TRBV28
D gene: TRBD2
clone size: NA
J gene: TRBJ2-7
CDR3 DNA: TGTGCCAGCAGTTTATCCGGGACTAGCGGACCCTACGAGCAGTACTTC
CDR3 protein: CASSLSGTSGPYEQYF

V gene: TRBV6-5
D gene: TRBD1
clone size: NA
J gene: TRBJ2-1
CDR3 DNA: TGTGCCAGCAGTTACTCGGCGACAGGGTCCTACAATGAGCAGTTCTTC
CDR3 protein: CASSYSATGSYNEQFF

V gene: TRBV19
D gene: TRBD1
clone size: NA
J gene: TRBJ1-5
CDR3 DNA: TGTGCCAGTAGCGCCGTAGGGACAGGGGATGATCAGCCCCAGCATTTT
CDR3 protein: CASSAVGTGDDQPQHF

V gene: TRBV4-1
D gene: TRBD2
clone size: NA
J gene: TRBJ2-1
CDR3 DNA: TGCGCCAGCAGCCGAGAAGCCGAGACTAGCGGGAGGTTAAGCTCCTACAATGAGCAGTTCTTC
CDR3 protein: CASSREAETSGRLSSYNEQFF

V gene: TRBV2
D gene: NA
clone size: once
J gene: TRBJ1-5
CDR3 DNA: TGTGCCAGCAGGGGGGGGTACGGCTTGGGTCAGCCCCAGCATTTT
CDR3 protein: CASRGGYGLGQPQHF

V gene: TRBV21-1
D gene: NA
clone size: NA
J gene: TRBJ2-5
CDR3 DNA: TGTGCCAGGAGGGCAGACCAAGAGACCCAGTACTTC
CDR3 protein: CARRADQETQYF

V gene: TRBV5-1
D gene: TRBD2
clone size: NA
J gene: TRBJ2-1
CDR3 DNA: TGCGCCAGCAGCTTGGAAGGGACTATCTACAATGAGCAGTTCTTC
CDR3 protein: CASSLEGTIYNEQFF

V gene: TRBV28
D gene: NA
clone size: few
J gene: TRBJ1-5
CDR3 DNA: TGTGCCAGCAGTTCCCTAACGCCGCTAAATCAGCCCCAGCATTTT
CDR3 protein: CASSSLTPLNQPQHF

V gene: TRBV21-1
D gene: NA
clone size: NA
J gene: TRBJ2-2
CDR3 DNA: TGTGCCAGCAGCGCCAGACAGGGTGTAACCGGGGAGCTGTTTTTT
CDR3 protein: CASSARQGVTGELFF

V gene: TRBV6-1
D gene: NA
clone size: NA
J gene: TRBJ2-2
CDR3 DNA: TGTGCCAGCAGAAGGGACATTAAAAGAACCGGGGAGCTGTTTTTT
CDR3 protein: CASRRDIKRTGELFF

V gene: TRBV5-6
D gene: NA
clone size: NA
J gene: TRBJ1-2
CDR3 DNA: TGTGCCAGCAGCGAAATAGTTTCCTCTAACTATGGCTACACCTTC
CDR3 protein: CASSEIVSSNYGYTF

V gene: TRBV6-5
D gene: NA
clone size: few
J gene: TRBJ1-4
CDR3 DNA: TGTGCCAGCAGTTACCCGCCGATGGGGGCCGATGAAAAACTGTTTTTT
CDR3 protein: CASSYPPMGADEKLFF

V gene: TRBV5-1
D gene: NA
clone size: NA
J gene: TRBJ2-3
CDR3 DNA: TGCGCCAGCAGCTTGGGCACGGTCGGCACAGATACGCAGTATTTT
CDR3 protein: CASSLGTVGTDTQYF

V gene: TRBV9
D gene: NA
clone size: NA
J gene: TRBJ1-2
CDR3 DNA: TGTGCCAGCAGCGTAGCCACCACAGGGATTGAGCTCGGCTATGGCTACACCTTC
CDR3 protein: CASSVATTGIELGYGYTF

V gene: TRBV19
D gene: TRBD1
clone size: medium-sized
J gene: TRBJ1-1
CDR3 DNA: TGTGCCAGTAGCCCGGGACAGGGTCAGAGAAACACTGAAGCTTTCTTT
CDR3 protein: CASSPGQGQRNTEAFF

V gene: TRBV6-1
D gene: NA
clone size: once
J gene: TRBJ2-5
CDR3 DNA: TGTGCCAGCAGTGAATTGACCAGGCATCAGTACTTC
CDR3 protein: CASSELTRHQYF

V gene: TRBV9
D gene: NA
clone size: NA
J gene: TRBJ2-1
CDR3 DNA: TGTGCCAGCAGCGTAGGAGGGGGCTACAATGAGCAGTTCTTC
CDR3 protein: CASSVGGGYNEQFF

V gene: TRBV7-9
D gene: NA
clone size: NA
J gene: TRBJ1-2
CDR3 DNA: TGTGCCAGCAGCTTAGAACAGGAAGGGGCCTACACCTTC
CDR3 protein: CASSLEQEGAYTF

V gene: TRBV7-7
D gene: TRBD1
clone size: NA
J gene: TRBJ2-7
CDR3 DNA: TGTGCCAGCAGCCATGGACAGGGTGGTTACGAGCAGTACTTC
CDR3 protein: CASSHGQGGYEQYF

V gene: TRBV27
D gene: TRBD1
clone size: NA
J gene: TRBJ1-6
CDR3 DNA: TGTGCCAGCAGTGGGGACAGCTACAATTCACCCCTCCACTTT
CDR3 protein: CASSGDSYNSPLHF

V gene: TRBV27
D gene: NA
clone size: NA
J gene: TRBJ1-2
CDR3 DNA: TGTGCCAGCAGTTCCTCGGCCGTCAGGGTAAATGGCTACACCTTC
CDR3 protein: CASSSSAVRVNGYTF

V gene: TRBV6-1
D gene: TRBD1
clone size: few
J gene: TRBJ1-1
CDR3 DNA: TGTGCCAGCAGTGAAGCCCCCCGCTGGGAACACAGGGGACCCTTGAACACTGAAGCTTTCTTT
CDR3 protein: CASSEAPRWEHRGPLNTEAFF

V gene: TRBV18
D gene: TRBD2
clone size: NA
J gene: TRBJ2-3
CDR3 DNA: TGTGCCAGCTCACCCCCGGCGGGGGGCCCAGATACGCAGTATTTT
CDR3 protein: CASSPPAGGPDTQYF

V gene: TRBV19
D gene: TRBD1
clone size: NA
J gene: TRBJ1-2
CDR3 DNA: TGTGCCAGTAGTATCCAGGGGGTAACTTTTAACTATGGCTACACCTTC
CDR3 protein: CASSIQGVTFNYGYTF

V gene: TRBV9
D gene: TRBD1
clone size: NA
J gene: TRBJ2-5
CDR3 DNA: TGTGCCAGCAGCGCTTGGGACAGGGGAGAGACCCAGTACTTC
CDR3 protein: CASSAWDRGETQYF

V gene: TRBV6-1
D gene: NA
clone size: few
J gene: TRBJ2-6
CDR3 DNA: TGTGCCAGCAGTGAAGGGAGGGCTGGGGCCAACGTCCTGACTTTC
CDR3 protein: CASSEGRAGANVLTF

V gene: TRBV19
D gene: NA
clone size: NA
J gene: TRBJ1-1
CDR3 DNA: TGTGCCAGTAACACAAGGCCACTGACAGATGAAGCTTTCTTT
CDR3 protein: CASNTRPLTDEAFF

V gene: TRBV4-1
D gene: NA
clone size: NA
J gene: TRBJ2-3
CDR3 DNA: TGCGCCAGCAGCCAGGACGGGGGAGCGGGCACAGATACGCAGTATTTT
CDR3 protein: CASSQDGGAGTDTQYF

V gene: TRBV7-9
D gene: TRBD1
clone size: many
J gene: TRBJ2-7
CDR3 DNA: TGTGCCAGCAGCTCCCCTAACAGGGGACAGGGTGAGCAGTACTTC
CDR3 protein: CASSSPNRGQGEQYF

V gene: TRBV19
D gene: NA
clone size: NA
J gene: TRBJ1-5
CDR3 DNA: TGTGCCAGTAGTCTCCGACAGCAGAATCAGCCCCAGCATTTT
CDR3 protein: CASSLRQQNQPQHF

V gene: TRBV27
D gene: TRBD1
clone size: NA
J gene: TRBJ2-3
CDR3 DNA: TGTGCCAGCAGGCGGACAGGGGGCGCAGATACGCAGTATTTT
CDR3 protein: CASRRTGGADTQYF

V gene: TRBV9
D gene: NA
clone size: NA
J gene: TRBJ2-3
CDR3 DNA: TGTGCCAGCAGCCCACGAAGGGGGACCCCCCGCACAGATACGCAGTATTTT
CDR3 protein: CASSPRRGTPRTDTQYF

V gene: TRBV10-3
D gene: NA
clone size: NA
J gene: TRBJ2-1
CDR3 DNA: TGTGCCATCAGTGAGTCCAGGCCGGCTGACAATGAGCAGTTCTTC
CDR3 protein: CAISESRPADNEQFF

V gene: TRBV7-9
D gene: NA
clone size: NA
J gene: TRBJ2-7
CDR3 DNA: TGTGCCAGCAGCTTAGGGACATACGAGCAGTACTTC
CDR3 protein: CASSLGTYEQYF

V gene: TRBV27
D gene: TRBD1
clone size: NA
J gene: TRBJ2-7
CDR3 DNA: TGTGCCACTGGACAGGGCAAGCAGTACTTC
CDR3 protein: CATGQGKQYF

V gene: TRBV6-1
D gene: NA
clone size: NA
J gene: TRBJ1-5
CDR3 DNA: TGTGCCGGCGGGAGGGGGGGAAGCAATCAGCCCCAGCATTTT
CDR3 protein: CAGGRGGSNQPQHF

V gene: TRBV28
D gene: NA
clone size: NA
J gene: TRBJ2-4
CDR3 DNA: TGTGCCAGCAGTTTACCGGGGAGAAACATTCAGTACTTC
CDR3 protein: CASSLPGRNIQYF